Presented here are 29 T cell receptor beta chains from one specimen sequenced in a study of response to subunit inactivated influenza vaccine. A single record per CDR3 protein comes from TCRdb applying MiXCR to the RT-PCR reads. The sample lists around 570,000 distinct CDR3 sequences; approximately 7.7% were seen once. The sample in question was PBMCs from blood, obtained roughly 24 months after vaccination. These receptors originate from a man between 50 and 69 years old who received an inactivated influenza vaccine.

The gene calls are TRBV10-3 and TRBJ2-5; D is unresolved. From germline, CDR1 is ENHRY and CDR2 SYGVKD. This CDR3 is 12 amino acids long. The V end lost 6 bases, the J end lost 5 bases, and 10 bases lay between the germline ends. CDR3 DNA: TGTGCCATCAGGAGGCATGGGGAGACCCAGTACTTC. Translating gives CAIRRHGETQYF.

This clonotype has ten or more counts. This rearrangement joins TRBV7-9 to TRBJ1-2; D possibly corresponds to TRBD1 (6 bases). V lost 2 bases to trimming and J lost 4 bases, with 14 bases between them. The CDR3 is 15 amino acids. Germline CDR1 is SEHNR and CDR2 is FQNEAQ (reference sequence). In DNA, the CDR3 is TGTGCCAGCAGCTTATCGGGGGCCCGGGGCTATGGCTACACCTTC. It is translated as CASSLSGARGYGYTF. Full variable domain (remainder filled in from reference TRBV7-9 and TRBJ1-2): DTGVSQNPRHKITKRGQNVTFRCDPISEHNRLYWYRQTLGQGPEFLTYFQNEAQLEKSRLLSDRFSAERPKGSFSTLEIQRTEQGDSAMYLCASSLSGARGYGYTFGSGTRLTVV.

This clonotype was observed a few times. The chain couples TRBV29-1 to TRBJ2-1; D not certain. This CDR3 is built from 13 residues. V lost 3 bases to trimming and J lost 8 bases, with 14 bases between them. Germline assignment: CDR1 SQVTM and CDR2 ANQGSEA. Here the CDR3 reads CSVDGLGNHEQFF. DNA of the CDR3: TGCAGCGTTGACGGTCTGGGAAACCATGAGCAGTTCTTC.

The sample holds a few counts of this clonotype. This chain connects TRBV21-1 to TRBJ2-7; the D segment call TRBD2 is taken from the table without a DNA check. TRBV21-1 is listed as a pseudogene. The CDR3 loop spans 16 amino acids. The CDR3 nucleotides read TGTGCCAGCAGCAAAGCGCCGCGGGAGGGCTGTTACGAGCAGTACTTC. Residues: CASSKAPREGCYEQYF.

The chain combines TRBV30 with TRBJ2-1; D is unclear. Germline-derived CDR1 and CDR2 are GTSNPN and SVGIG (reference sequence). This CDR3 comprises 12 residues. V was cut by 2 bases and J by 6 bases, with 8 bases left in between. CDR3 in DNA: TGTGCCTGGAGTACTCCCCTCAATGAGCAGTTCTTC. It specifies CAWSTPLNEQFF.

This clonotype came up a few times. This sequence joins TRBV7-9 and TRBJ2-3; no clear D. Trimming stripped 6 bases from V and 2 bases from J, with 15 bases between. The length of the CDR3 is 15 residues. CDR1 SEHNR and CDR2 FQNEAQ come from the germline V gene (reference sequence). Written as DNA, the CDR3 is TGTGCCAGCAGGACGTCACTTTTCAACACAGATACGCAGTATTTT. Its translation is CASRTSLFNTDTQYF. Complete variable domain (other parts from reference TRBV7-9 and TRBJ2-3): DTGVSQNPRHKITKRGQNVTFRCDPISEHNRLYWYRQTLGQGPEFLTYFQNEAQLEKSRLLSDRFSAERPKGSFSTLEIQRTEQGDSAMYLCASRTSLFNTDTQYFGPGTRLTVL.

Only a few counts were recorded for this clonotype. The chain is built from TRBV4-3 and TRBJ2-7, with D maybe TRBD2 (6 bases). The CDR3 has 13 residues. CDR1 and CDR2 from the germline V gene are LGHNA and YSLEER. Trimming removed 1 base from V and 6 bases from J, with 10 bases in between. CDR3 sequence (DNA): TGCGCCAGCAGCCAAGTAGAGGAGGGCGAGCAGTACTTC. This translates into CASSQVEEGEQYF.

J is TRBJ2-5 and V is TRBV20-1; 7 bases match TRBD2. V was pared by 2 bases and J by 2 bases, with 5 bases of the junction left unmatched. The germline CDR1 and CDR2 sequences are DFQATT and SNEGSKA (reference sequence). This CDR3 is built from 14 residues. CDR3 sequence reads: CSARSGMLQETQYF. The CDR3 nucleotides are TGCAGTGCTAGAAGCGGGATGCTACAAGAGACCCAGTACTTC.

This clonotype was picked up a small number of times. The CDR3: CASSDPRTGGSYEQYF. The CDR3 region has the DNA TGTGCCAGCAGTGATCCACGGACAGGGGGTTCCTACGAGCAGTACTTC. This chain uses TRBV2 with TRBJ2-7; 10 nucleotides match TRBD1. V shed 3 bases and J 1 base; nucleotides not matched to a gene: 6. From germline, CDR1 is SNHLY and CDR2 FYNNEI. This CDR3 has 16 amino acids.

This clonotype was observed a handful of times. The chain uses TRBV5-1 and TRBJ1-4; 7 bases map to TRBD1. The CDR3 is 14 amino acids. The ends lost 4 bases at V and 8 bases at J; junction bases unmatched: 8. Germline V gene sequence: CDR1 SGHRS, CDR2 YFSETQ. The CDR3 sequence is CASSLTGEGEKLFF. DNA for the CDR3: TGCGCCAGCAGCCTAACAGGGGAAGGCGAAAAACTGTTTTTT.

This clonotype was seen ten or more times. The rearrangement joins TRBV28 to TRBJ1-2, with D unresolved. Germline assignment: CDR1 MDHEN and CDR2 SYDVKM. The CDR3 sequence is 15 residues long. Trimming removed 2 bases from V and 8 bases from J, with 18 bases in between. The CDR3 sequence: CASSLVAAGSKGYTF. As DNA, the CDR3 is TGTGCCAGCAGTTTAGTTGCGGCAGGCTCAAAAGGCTACACCTTC.

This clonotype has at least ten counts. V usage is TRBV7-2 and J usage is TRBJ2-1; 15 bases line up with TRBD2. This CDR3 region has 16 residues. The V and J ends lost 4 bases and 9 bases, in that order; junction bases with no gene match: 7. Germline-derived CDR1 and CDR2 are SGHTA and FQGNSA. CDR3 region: CASSSRTSGGALEQFF. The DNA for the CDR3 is TGTGCCAGCAGCTCTCGGACTAGCGGGGGGGCACTTGAGCAGTTCTTC.

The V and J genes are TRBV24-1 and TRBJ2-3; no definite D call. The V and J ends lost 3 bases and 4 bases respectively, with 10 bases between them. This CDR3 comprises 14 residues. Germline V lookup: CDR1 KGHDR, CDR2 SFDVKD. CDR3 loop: CATSDPRYSDTQYF. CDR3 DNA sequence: TGTGCCACCAGTGATCCCCGTTACTCAGATACGCAGTATTTT.

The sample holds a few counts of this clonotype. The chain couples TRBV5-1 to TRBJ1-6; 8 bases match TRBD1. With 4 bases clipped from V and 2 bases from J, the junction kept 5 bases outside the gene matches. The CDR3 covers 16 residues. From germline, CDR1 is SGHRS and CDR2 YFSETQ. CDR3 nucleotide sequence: TGCGCCAGCAGCGCTGGACAGGGCCCCTATAATTCACCCCTCCACTTT. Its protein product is CASSAGQGPYNSPLHF.

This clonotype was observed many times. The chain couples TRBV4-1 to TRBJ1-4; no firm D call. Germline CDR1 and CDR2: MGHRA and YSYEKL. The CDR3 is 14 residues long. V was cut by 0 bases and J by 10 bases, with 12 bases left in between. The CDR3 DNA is TGCGCCAGCAGCCAAGAAATCCGAATTGGAAAACTGTTTTTT. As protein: CASSQEIRIGKLFF.

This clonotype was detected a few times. CDR3 sequence: CASSLSDIGNEQFF. The CDR3 DNA is TGCGCCAGCAGCTTGTCGGACATCGGAAATGAGCAGTTCTTC. This rearrangement joins TRBV5-1 to TRBJ2-1; TRBD1 might be the D (5 bases). The V gene lost 1 base and the J gene lost 7 bases, with 12 bases spanning the gap. Germline CDR1 SGHRS, CDR2 YFSETQ. The CDR3 loop spans 14 amino acids.

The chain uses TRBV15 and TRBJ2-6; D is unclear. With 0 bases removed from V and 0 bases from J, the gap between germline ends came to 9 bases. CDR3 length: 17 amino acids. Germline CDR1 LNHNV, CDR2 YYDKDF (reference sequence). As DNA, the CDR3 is TGTGCCACCAGCAGAGATCTTGGGGTCTCTGGGGCCAACGTCCTGACTTTC. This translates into CATSRDLGVSGANVLTF.

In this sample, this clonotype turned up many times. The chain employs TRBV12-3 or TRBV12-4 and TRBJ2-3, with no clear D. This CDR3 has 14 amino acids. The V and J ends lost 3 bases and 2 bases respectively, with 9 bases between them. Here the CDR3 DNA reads TGTGCCAGCAGTTTCAGCCTAAACACAGATACGCAGTATTTT. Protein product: CASSFSLNTDTQYF.

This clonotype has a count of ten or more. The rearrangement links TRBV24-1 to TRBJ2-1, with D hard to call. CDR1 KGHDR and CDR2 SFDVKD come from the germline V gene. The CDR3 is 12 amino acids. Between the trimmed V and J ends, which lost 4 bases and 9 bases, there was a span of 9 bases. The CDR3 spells CATSEALGEQFF. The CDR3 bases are TGTGCCACCAGTGAAGCGCTAGGTGAGCAGTTCTTC.

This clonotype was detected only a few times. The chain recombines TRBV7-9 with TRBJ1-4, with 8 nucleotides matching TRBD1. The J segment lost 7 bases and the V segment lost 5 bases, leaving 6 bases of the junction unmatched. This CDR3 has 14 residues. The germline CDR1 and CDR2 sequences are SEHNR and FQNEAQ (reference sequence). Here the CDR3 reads CASSQGAGPEKLFF. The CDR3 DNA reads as TGTGCCAGCAGCCAGGGGGCTGGGCCTGAAAAACTGTTTTTT. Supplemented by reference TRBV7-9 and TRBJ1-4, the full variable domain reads DTGVSQNPRHKITKRGQNVTFRCDPISEHNRLYWYRQTLGQGPEFLTYFQNEAQLEKSRLLSDRFSAERPKGSFSTLEIQRTEQGDSAMYLCASSQGAGPEKLFFGSGTQLSVL.

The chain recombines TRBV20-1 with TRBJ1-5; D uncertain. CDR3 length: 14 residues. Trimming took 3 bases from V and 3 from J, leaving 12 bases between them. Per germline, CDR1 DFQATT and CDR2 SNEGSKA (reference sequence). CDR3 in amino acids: CSASLGPHNQPQHF. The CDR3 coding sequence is TGCAGTGCTAGTTTGGGTCCCCACAATCAGCCCCAGCATTTT.

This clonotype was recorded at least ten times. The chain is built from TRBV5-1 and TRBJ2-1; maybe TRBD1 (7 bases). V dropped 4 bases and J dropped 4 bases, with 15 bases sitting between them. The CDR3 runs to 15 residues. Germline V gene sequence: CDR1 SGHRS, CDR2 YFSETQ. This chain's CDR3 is CASSTSGGRYNEQFF. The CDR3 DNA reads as TGCGCCAGCAGCACCTCAGGGGGGAGGTACAATGAGCAGTTCTTC.

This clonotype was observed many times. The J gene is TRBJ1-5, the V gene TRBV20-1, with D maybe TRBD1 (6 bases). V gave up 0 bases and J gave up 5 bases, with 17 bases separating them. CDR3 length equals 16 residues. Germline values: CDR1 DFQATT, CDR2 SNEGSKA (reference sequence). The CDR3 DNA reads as TGCAGTGCTAGAGATCCCCGGGACAACCCCTATCAGCCCCAGCATTTT. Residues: CSARDPRDNPYQPQHF.

The CDR3 is CSASTYAGKGSWRREQYF. The CDR3 nucleotides read TGCAGTGCTAGTACTTACGCGGGAAAGGGAAGTTGGAGAAGGGAGCAGTACTTC. This chain uses TRBV20-1 with TRBJ2-7; the D gene is possibly TRBD2 (6 bases). CDR3 length: 18 amino acids. CDR1 and CDR2 from the germline V gene are DFQATT and SNEGSKA (reference sequence). Trimming stripped 3 bases from V and 7 bases from J, with 31 bases between.

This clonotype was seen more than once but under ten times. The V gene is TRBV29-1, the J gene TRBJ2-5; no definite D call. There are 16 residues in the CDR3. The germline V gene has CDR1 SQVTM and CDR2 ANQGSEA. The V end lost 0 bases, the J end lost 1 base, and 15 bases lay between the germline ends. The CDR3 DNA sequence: TGCAGCGTTGAAGAAGTACGGAGTCTGATCCAAGAGACCCAGTACTTC. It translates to CSVEEVRSLIQETQYF.

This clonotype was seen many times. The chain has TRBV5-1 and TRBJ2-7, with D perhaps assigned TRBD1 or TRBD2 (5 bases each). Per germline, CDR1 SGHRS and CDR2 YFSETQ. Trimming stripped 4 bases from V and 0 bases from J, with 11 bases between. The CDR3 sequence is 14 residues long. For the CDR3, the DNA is TGCGCCAGCAGCCCCGGGACGGTCTCCTACGAGCAGTACTTC. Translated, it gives CASSPGTVSYEQYF. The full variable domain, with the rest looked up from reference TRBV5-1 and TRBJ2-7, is KAGVTQTPRYLIKTRGQQVTLSCSPISGHRSVSWYQQTPGQGLQFLFEYFSETQRNKGNFPGRFSGRQFSNSRSEMNVSTLELGDSALYLCASSPGTVSYEQYFGPGTRLTVT.

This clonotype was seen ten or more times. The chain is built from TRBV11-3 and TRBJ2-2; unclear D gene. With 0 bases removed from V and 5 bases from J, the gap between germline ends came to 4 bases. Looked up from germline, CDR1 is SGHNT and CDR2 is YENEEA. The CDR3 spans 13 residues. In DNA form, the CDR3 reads TGTGCCAGCAGCTTAGACGTTACCGGGGAGCTGTTTTTT. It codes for CASSLDVTGELFF.

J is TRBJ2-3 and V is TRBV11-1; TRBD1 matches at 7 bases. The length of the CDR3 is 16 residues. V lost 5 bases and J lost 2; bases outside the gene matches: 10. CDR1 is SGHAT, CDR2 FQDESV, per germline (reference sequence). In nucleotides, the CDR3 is TGTGCCAGCAGCCCCGGACAGGTGGCCTTCACAGATACGCAGTATTTT. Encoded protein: CASSPGQVAFTDTQYF.

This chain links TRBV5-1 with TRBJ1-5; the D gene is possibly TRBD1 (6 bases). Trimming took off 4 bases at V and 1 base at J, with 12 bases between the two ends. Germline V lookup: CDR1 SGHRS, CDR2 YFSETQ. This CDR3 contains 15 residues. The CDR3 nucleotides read TGCGCCAGCAGCCCCACGGGGGCGAGCAATCAGCCCCAGCATTTT. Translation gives CASSPTGASNQPQHF.